This TCR beta chain was profiled in a study of cytomegalovirus exposure and HLA in healthy donors. 60 Vbeta and 13 Jbeta primers were used in PCR. The repertoire was sequenced with immunoSEQ multiplex PCR; TCRdb's copy has only in-frame clones and lacks some. The table lists approximately 110,000 clones, 60% to 80% of them singletons. This clone was seen a single time. Its target is unknown. Study outcomes and limitations: Segments of the TCR beta V type were, in most cases, productive about 90% or about 30% of the time in an earlier analysis. Compared with the roughly 700-donor mean, an Asian-associated ancestry cluster reportedly had fewer N-insertions, according to a later analysis.

CDR3 length: 16 amino acids. The clonotype originates from a man aged 45-60 years in good health and CMV-seropositive. Sequenced sample: PBMCs. The chain employs TRBV21-1 and TRBJ2-5; the table's D call of TRBD1 was not tested on the DNA. TRBV21-1 corresponds to a pseudogene. The CDR3 DNA sequence: TGTGCCAGCAGCCCAGGGCTAACCATGGGGCAAGAGACCCAGTACTTC. Protein: CASSPGLTMGQETQYF.